Below, 18 T cell receptor beta chains from the same sample are listed, as sequenced in a study of cytomegalovirus exposure and HLA in healthy donors. Profiling relied on immunoSEQ multiplex PCR, and the TCRdb table lists in-frame clones only, not all of them. The sample includes about 330,000 clones, roughly 87% seen only once; the top ten take 0.95% to 1.5%. The sequencing input was PBMCs. All receptors come from a young woman in good health and CMV-seropositive.

This clone turned up a few times. The gene calls are TRBV6-5 and TRBJ2-7; TRBD1 matches 10 bases. This CDR3 comprises 14 residues. In germline, CDR1 is MNHEY, CDR2 SVGAGI. V dropped 2 bases and J dropped 4; count of bases not matched to a gene: 2. The CDR3 here is CASSYAGQGYEQYF. In nucleotides, the CDR3 is TGTGCCAGCAGTTACGCGGGACAGGGGTACGAGCAGTACTTC.

The genes are TRBV20-1 and TRBJ1-1; D remains ambiguous. The germline V gene encodes CDR1 DFQATT and CDR2 SNEGSKA (reference sequence). V shed 2 bases and J shed 5 bases, with 6 bases lying between them. The length of the CDR3 is 11 residues. In DNA, the CDR3 is TGCAGTGCTAGACGGGAAACTGAAGCTTTCTTT. Translated, it gives CSARRETEAFF.

This clone was picked up a small number of times. The chain carries TRBV5-1 and TRBJ1-4; D not resolved. Trimming cost V 4 bases and J 5 bases, with 15 bases left between them. Looked up from germline, CDR1 is SGHRS and CDR2 is YFSETQ. The CDR3 length is 15 residues. DNA for the CDR3: TGCGCCAGCAGCGAGTACGGCCAGGAGAATGAAAAACTGTTTTTT. It encodes CASSEYGQENEKLFF.

V usage is TRBV30 and J usage is TRBJ1-4; no firm D call. This CDR3 has 12 amino acids. The V and J ends lost 2 bases and 6 bases respectively, with 7 bases between them. Germline values: CDR1 GTSNPN, CDR2 SVGIG (reference sequence). CDR3 residues: CAWSLLDEKLFF. CDR3 bases: TGTGCCTGGAGTCTCCTCGATGAAAAACTGTTTTTT. The full variable domain, with the rest looked up from reference TRBV30 and TRBJ1-4, is SQTIHQWPATLVQPVGSPLSLECTVEGTSNPNLYWYRQAAGRGLQLLFYSVGIGQISSEVPQNLSASRPQDRQFILSSKKLLLSDSGFYLCAWSLLDEKLFFGSGTQLSVL.

The chain recombines TRBV20-1 with TRBJ1-1; D is unclear. The CDR3 runs 11 residues. Trimming removed 2 bases at V and 5 bases at J, with 6 bases between. Germline V gene sequence: CDR1 DFQATT, CDR2 SNEGSKA (reference sequence). Written as DNA, the CDR3 is TGCAGTGCTAGAAGGAGAACTGAAGCTTTCTTT. This translates into CSARRRTEAFF.

This chain uses TRBV28 with TRBJ2-5; tentatively, D is TRBD1 (5 bases). This CDR3 region has 14 residues. The germline V and J ends were trimmed by 2 bases and 5 bases, with 12 bases remaining between them. Germline assignment: CDR1 MDHEN and CDR2 SYDVKM. CDR3 loop: CASSLARVRETQYF. For the CDR3, the DNA is TGTGCCAGCAGTTTAGCCAGGGTCCGGGAGACCCAGTACTTC.

As concerns this clone: Different DNA sequences within this sample yield the same CDR3. This rearrangement joins TRBV19 to TRBJ1-5; 7 bases align to TRBD1. The germline gives CDR1 LNHDA, CDR2 SQIVND (reference sequence). The CDR3 contains 14 residues. V gave up 4 bases and J gave up 3 bases; unmatched junction bases: 3. Written as DNA, the CDR3 is TGTGCCAGTAGTACACAGGGGTACAATCAGCCCCAGCATTTT. Its translation is CASSTQGYNQPQHF.

The chain is built from TRBV7-9 and TRBJ1-1, with 7 bases identical to TRBD1. V shed 6 bases and J 0 bases; nucleotides not matched to a gene: 7. Germline V gives CDR1 SEHNR, CDR2 FQNEAQ (reference sequence). There are 15 residues in the CDR3. Here the CDR3 DNA reads TGTGCCAGCAGGTCTCGAGGGGGCGTGAACACTGAAGCTTTCTTT. Translated, it gives CASRSRGGVNTEAFF.

V usage is TRBV15 and J usage is TRBJ2-7; 7 bases agree with TRBD1. Germline-derived CDR1 and CDR2 are LNHNV and YYDKDF (reference sequence). V lost 1 base to trimming and J lost 2 bases; unmatched junction nucleotides: 2. The CDR3 has 14 amino acids. CDR3 sequence reads: CATSRGQGAYEQYF. For the CDR3, the DNA is TGTGCCACCAGCAGAGGGCAGGGGGCCTACGAGCAGTACTTC.

A single count supports this clone. The V call is TRBV11-2, the J call TRBJ2-1, with D maybe TRBD2 (6 bases). V was shortened by 4 bases and J by 8 bases, with 21 bases between the two germline ends. CDR1 is SGHAT and CDR2 is FQNNGV in the germline V gene. The CDR3 has 16 amino acids. The CDR3 bases are TGTGCCAGCAGCTCCCCCACTGGGGGGATGGGGGATGAGCAGTTCTTC. This encodes CASSSPTGGMGDEQFF.

The chain joins TRBV27 to TRBJ1-1, with TRBD1 matching over 8 bases. Per germline, CDR1 MNHEY and CDR2 SMNVEV (reference sequence). The CDR3 is 17 residues long. Germline trimming cut 3 bases from V and 1 base from J; bases unmatched to any gene: 10. CDR3 DNA sequence: TGTGCCAGCAGTTTCCGGCGTCAGGGGGCTAAGAACACTGAAGCTTTCTTT. It codes for CASSFRRQGAKNTEAFF.

The rearrangement uses TRBV27 and TRBJ2-2, with D tentatively TRBD1 (5 bases). CDR1 and CDR2 from the germline V gene are MNHEY and SMNVEV (reference sequence). Trimming removed 6 bases from V and 2 bases from J, with 19 bases in between. CDR3 length: 17 amino acids. CDR3 coding DNA: TGTGCCAGCAGGGCCGGTGGGGCAGAGTTAAACACCGGGGAGCTGTTTTTT. Residues: CASRAGGAELNTGELFF.

The gene calls are TRBV6-5 and TRBJ1-4; maybe TRBD1 (6 bases). CDR3 size: 13 residues. The germline V gene encodes CDR1 MNHEY and CDR2 SVGAGI. The V end lost 10 bases, the J end lost 10 bases, and 19 bases lay between the germline ends. Here the CDR3 reads CATTGTPSGKLFF. The CDR3 nucleotides are TGTGCCACCACCGGGACACCGTCGGGAAAACTGTTTTTT.

CDR3 sequence reads: CASSVDPYLYEQYF. Here the CDR3 DNA reads TGTGCCAGCAGCGTAGACCCATATCTGTACGAGCAGTACTTC. The gene calls are TRBV9 and TRBJ2-7; D gene ambiguous. This CDR3 has 14 amino acids. V was trimmed by 0 bases and J by 4 bases, leaving 11 bases between them. Germline V gives CDR1 SGDLS, CDR2 YYNGEE.

The chain recombines TRBV4-3 with TRBJ1-6, with D possibly matching TRBD1 (6 bases). This CDR3 contains 15 residues. Trimming stripped 1 base from V and 4 bases from J, with 8 bases between. CDR1 is LGHNA, CDR2 YSLEER, per germline. CDR3 DNA: TGCGCCAGCAGCCAAGGCGGACAGTATAATTCACCCCTCCACTTT. Its protein product is CASSQGGQYNSPLHF.

The gene calls are TRBV7-9 and TRBJ2-7; 9 positions agree with TRBD1. The J segment lost 2 bases and the V segment lost 10 bases, leaving 9 bases of the junction unmatched. The germline V gene encodes CDR1 SEHNR and CDR2 FQNEAQ (reference sequence). This CDR3 contains 14 residues. The CDR3 DNA is TGTGCCACCAAACCGGGACAGGGCACCTACGAGCAGTACTTC. It yields the protein CATKPGQGTYEQYF.

The chain recombines TRBV6-5 with TRBJ2-7; TRBD1 matches 7 bases. CDR3 length equals 14 residues. Looked up from germline, CDR1 is MNHEY and CDR2 is SVGAGI. V lost 2 bases, J lost 3 bases, and 4 bases stayed unmatched. CDR3 DNA: TGTGCCAGCAGTTACCAGGGACAGATCTACGAGCAGTACTTC. Amino acid sequence: CASSYQGQIYEQYF.

The chain couples TRBV6-4 to TRBJ1-6; D ambiguous. V was pared by 2 bases and J by 9 bases, with 17 bases between. CDR1 and CDR2 (germline): MRHNA, SNTAGT. The CDR3 covers 16 residues. In nucleotides, the CDR3 is TGTGCCAGCAGTGACACCGCCGGCGGTGCTTCTTCACCCCTCCACTTT. Encoded protein: CASSDTAGGASSPLHF.